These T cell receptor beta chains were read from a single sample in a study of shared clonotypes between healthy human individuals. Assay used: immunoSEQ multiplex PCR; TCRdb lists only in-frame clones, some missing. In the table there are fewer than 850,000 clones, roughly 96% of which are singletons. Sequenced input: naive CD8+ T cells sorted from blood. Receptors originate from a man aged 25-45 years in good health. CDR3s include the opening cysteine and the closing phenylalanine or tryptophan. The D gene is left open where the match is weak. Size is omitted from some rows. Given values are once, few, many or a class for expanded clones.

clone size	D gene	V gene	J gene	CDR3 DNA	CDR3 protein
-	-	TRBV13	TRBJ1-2	TGTGCCAGCAGCTTAGGCGACAGTTATGGCTACACCTTC	CASSLGDSYGYTF
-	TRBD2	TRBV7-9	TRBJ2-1	TGTGCCAGCAGCCTACTAGCGGGAGGATCCTACAATGAGCAGTTCTTC	CASSLLAGGSYNEQFF
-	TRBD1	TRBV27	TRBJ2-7	TGTGCCAGCAGTTTCATTGCCGGGACAGGGTTCCACGAGCAGTACTTC	CASSFIAGTGFHEQYF
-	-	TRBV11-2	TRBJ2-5	TGTGCCACCCGCAATGTTCAAGAGACCCAGTACTTC	CATRNVQETQYF
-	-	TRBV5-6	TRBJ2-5	TGTGCCAGCAGCTTGGGGGGAGCTGAGACCCAGTACTTC	CASSLGGAETQYF
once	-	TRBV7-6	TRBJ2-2	TGTGCCAGCAGCCTGACAGTAAAATTGAACACCGGGGAGCTGTTTTTT	CASSLTVKLNTGELFF
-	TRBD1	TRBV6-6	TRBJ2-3	TGTGCCAGCAGTTACTCGAGGGACAGGGGCACAGATACGCAGTATTTT	CASSYSRDRGTDTQYF
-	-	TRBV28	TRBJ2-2	TGTGCCAGCAGTTTGTGGGGGAGAGGCGCCGACACCGGGGAGCTGTTTTTT	CASSLWGRGADTGELFF
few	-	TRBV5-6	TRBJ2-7	TGTGCCAGCAGCTTGGCGGGGTCCCTCTCCTACGAGCAGTACTTC	CASSLAGSLSYEQYF
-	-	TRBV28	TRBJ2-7	TGTGCCAGCAGTTTAATGGGCGCGGATTACGAGCAGTACTTC	CASSLMGADYEQYF
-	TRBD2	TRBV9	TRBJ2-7	TGTGCCAGCAGCCCCCGGGGGGGTTACGAGCAGTACTTC	CASSPRGGYEQYF
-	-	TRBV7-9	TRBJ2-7	TGTGCCACCCAAGACAGCCCCTACGAGCAGTACTTC	CATQDSPYEQYF
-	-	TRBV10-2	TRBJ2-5	TGCGCCAGCAGTGAGTTCCCCCTAGCGAACCAAGAGACCCAGTACTTC	CASSEFPLANQETQYF
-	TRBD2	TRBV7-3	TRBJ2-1	TGTGCCAGCAGCACGACCGGGACTAACTACAATGAGCAGTTCTTC	CASSTTGTNYNEQFF
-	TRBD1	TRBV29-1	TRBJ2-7	TGCAGCGTTGATGGACAGGGGGAATCCTACGAGCAGTACTTC	CSVDGQGESYEQYF
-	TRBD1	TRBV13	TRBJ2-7	TGTGCCAGCAGCTTGACGGCAGGGGGCGTAGGCGAGCAGTACTTC	CASSLTAGGVGEQYF
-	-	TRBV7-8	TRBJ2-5	TGTGCCAGCAGGTTAGATGTACGGGAGCGGGAGACCCAGTACTTC	CASRLDVRERETQYF
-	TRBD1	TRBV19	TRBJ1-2	TGTGCCAGTAGTTCCGGGACAGCCTTCTTCCGCACCTTC	CASSSGTAFFRTF
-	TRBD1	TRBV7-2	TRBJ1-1	TGTGCCAGCAGCCCGACAGGGAGATCAACTTTCTTT	CASSPTGRSTFF
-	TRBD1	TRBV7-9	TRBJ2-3	TGTGCCAGCATCGAACAGGGGGCAAGCACAGATACGCAGTATTTT	CASIEQGASTDTQYF
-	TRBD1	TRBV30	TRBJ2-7	TGTGCCTGGAGTGGTGGGACAGGGATAACGGACGAGCAGTACTTC	CAWSGGTGITDEQYF
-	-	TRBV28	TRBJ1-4	TGTGCCAGCAGTTTTCTAAACCTTGGGGAAAAACTGTTTTTT	CASSFLNLGEKLFF
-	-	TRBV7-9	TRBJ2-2	TGTGCCAGCAGCTTATACGGGCAGCCGAACACCGGGGAGCTGTTTTTT	CASSLYGQPNTGELFF
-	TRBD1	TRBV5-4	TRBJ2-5	TGTGCCAGCGGCTGGGACAGCCAAGAGACCCAGTACTTC	CASGWDSQETQYF
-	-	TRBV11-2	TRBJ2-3	TGTGCCAGCAGCTTAGCACCCCGGGAAACAGATACGCAGTATTTT	CASSLAPRETDTQYF
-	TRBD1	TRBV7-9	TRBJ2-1	TGTGCCAGCAGCACCCGGGACAGAAACTACTCCTACAATGAGCAGTTCTTC	CASSTRDRNYSYNEQFF
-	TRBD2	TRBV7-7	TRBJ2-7	TGTGCTAGCAGCTCCGAACTAGCGGGAGGTTCCTACGAGCAGTACTTC	CASSSELAGGSYEQYF
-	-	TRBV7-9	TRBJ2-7	TGTGCCAGCAGTGGGTCGTACGAGCAGTACTTC	CASSGSYEQYF